The 27 T cell receptor beta chains below all came from one sample that was sequenced in a study of CD8 T cells in ankylosing spondylitis. Using its own MiXCR run on the 5' RACE reads, TCRdb lists one record per CDR3 protein. The sample has about 39,000 distinct CDR3 sequences, over 9% seen once. The sequenced material came from blood, either unsorted or a sorted T cell fraction (not recorded which). Source of these receptors: a male donor with ankylosing spondylitis or in good health (not recorded which).

This clonotype occurred a few times. The DNA is left out, because the CDR3 cannot be placed on it with certainty; the CDR3 is given as TCRdb lists it. The CDR3 sequence: CSVVTQTTNEKLFFF. This chain connects TRBV29-1 to TRBJ1-4. Germline CDR1 reads SQVTM; CDR2 reads ANQGSEA. The CDR3 length is 15 residues, termini included.

This clonotype was counted at least ten times. The rearrangement links TRBV29-1 to TRBJ2-1, with TRBD1 identical over 7 bases. CDR1 SQVTM and CDR2 ANQGSEA come from the germline V gene. This CDR3 has 15 amino acids. V was clipped by 2 bases and J by 3 bases; unmatched bases: 7. The CDR3 DNA is TGCAGCGTTGAACCCTGGCAGGGGGACTACAATGAGCAGTTCTTC. Amino acids: CSVEPWQGDYNEQFF.

This clonotype was counted at least ten times. The chain links TRBV20-1 to TRBJ2-2; 9 nucleotides agree with TRBD1. Germline-derived CDR1 and CDR2 are DFQATT and SNEGSKA (reference sequence). The CDR3 extends over 14 amino acids. V gave up 5 bases and J gave up 3 bases; unmatched junction bases: 4. The DNA for the CDR3 is TGCAGTGCTCCCGGGACAGGGTACACCGGGGAGCTGTTTTTT. Translated, it gives CSAPGTGYTGELFF.

Ten or more counts support this clonotype. The V gene is TRBV4-1, the J gene TRBJ2-1; 10 bases match TRBD2. V trimming: 4 bases; J trimming: 7 bases; junction bases outside the gene matches: 10. The germline gives CDR1 MGHRA, CDR2 YSYEKL. This CDR3 comprises 16 residues. CDR3 nucleotide sequence: TGCGCCAGCAGCCCCCAAGGCCTAGCGGGAGTAAATGAGCAGTTCTTC. It yields the protein CASSPQGLAGVNEQFF.

Many counts were recorded for this clonotype. The chain links TRBV29-1 to TRBJ1-5, with D perhaps matching TRBD1 (6 bases). Deletions cut 7 bases from V and 6 bases from J, with 16 bases between. CDR1 and CDR2 from the germline V gene are SQVTM and ANQGSEA. The CDR3 has 13 amino acids. In DNA, the CDR3 is TGCAGCGCGAATCAGGGGTTTGGTCAGCCCCAGCATTTT. It yields the protein CSANQGFGQPQHF.

The sample holds many counts of this clonotype. The gene calls are TRBV12-3 or TRBV12-4 and TRBJ2-3, with TRBD1 as a possible D gene (5 bases). The CDR3 has 14 residues. V was trimmed by 6 bases and J by 1 base, leaving 11 bases between them. Written as DNA, the CDR3 is TGTGCCAGCAGCCAGGGATGGGGCACAGATACGCAGTATTTT. Its translation is CASSQGWGTDTQYF.

The chain employs TRBV2 and TRBJ2-7, with D perhaps TRBD2 (6 bases). Germline lookup yields CDR1 SNHLY and CDR2 FYNNEI. Deletions cut 6 bases from V and 4 bases from J, with 16 bases between. This CDR3 region has 14 residues. The CDR3, as DNA: TGTGCCAGCAGGTCTCACGGGAGTAGTTACGAGCAGTACTTC. Translated, it gives CASRSHGSSYEQYF.

This clonotype was seen many times. The CDR3 region has the DNA TGTGCCACCAGTGATTCCGGGACTAGCGGGATGGAGACCCAGTACTTC. Translated: CATSDSGTSGMETQYF. The chain links TRBV24-1 to TRBJ2-5, with 13 bases matching TRBD2. This CDR3 is 16 amino acids long. Germline loops: CDR1 KGHDR, CDR2 SFDVKD. V shed 2 bases, J shed 5 bases, and the junction held 4 bases outside the gene matches.

This clonotype occurred many times. The CDR3 here is CASSFQGRNIQYF. The CDR3 nucleotides are TGTGCCAGCAGCTTTCAGGGGAGAAACATTCAGTACTTC. V is TRBV5-8 and J is TRBJ2-4; D may be TRBD1 (6 bases). CDR3 length: 13 residues. CDR1 is SGHTS, CDR2 YDEGEE, per germline. Trimming left V 2 bases short and J 6 bases short, with 9 bases between.

Ten or more counts support this clonotype. J is TRBJ2-1 and V is TRBV12-3 or TRBV12-4, with D possibly matching TRBD2 (6 bases). The V gene lost 4 bases and the J gene lost 9 bases, with 16 bases spanning the gap. The length of the CDR3 is 14 residues. The DNA of the CDR3 is TGTGCCAGCAGTTGGCTAGCGTCACCCCGTGAGCAGTTCTTC. Encoded protein: CASSWLASPREQFF.

This clonotype was counted many times. Here the CDR3 DNA reads TGTGCCAGCAGCTCCGCCGGGGGGGGGTCCGGGGAGCTGTTTTTT. It is translated as CASSSAGGGSGELFF. V is TRBV12-3 or TRBV12-4 and J is TRBJ2-2; 8 nucleotides line up with TRBD2. The CDR3 runs to 15 residues. Germline trimming cut 6 bases from V and 6 bases from J; bases unmatched to any gene: 9.

This clonotype was recorded at least ten times. The chain has TRBV29-1 and TRBJ1-1; D gene uncertain. CDR1 is SQVTM, CDR2 ANQGSEA, per germline. This CDR3 has 12 residues. V was shortened by 6 bases and J by 1 base, with 9 bases between the two germline ends. The CDR3, as DNA: TGCAGCGTGGCGGTGACGAACACTGAAGCTTTCTTT. Translation gives CSVAVTNTEAFF.

This clonotype was seen a few times. The J gene is TRBJ2-7, the V gene TRBV2, with TRBD2 matching 14 bases. Per the germline V gene, CDR1 is SNHLY and CDR2 is FYNNEI. This CDR3 region has 13 residues. The ends lost 6 bases at V and 9 bases at J; junction bases unmatched: 4. The CDR3 loop is CASSGTSGGSQYF. CDR3 DNA sequence: TGTGCCAGCAGCGGGACTAGCGGGGGCTCGCAGTACTTC.

This clonotype was counted only a few times. The chain employs TRBV20-1 and TRBJ2-1, with unresolved D. This CDR3 contains 15 residues. In germline, CDR1 is DFQATT, CDR2 SNEGSKA (reference sequence). Trimming removed 4 bases from V and 4 bases from J, with 17 bases in between. The CDR3 is CSAMVGPGWYNEQFF. The CDR3 DNA sequence: TGCAGTGCTATGGTCGGCCCAGGCTGGTACAATGAGCAGTTCTTC.

The chain links TRBV7-2 to TRBJ1-1; tentatively, D is TRBD1 (6 bases). Between the trimmed V and J ends, which lost 5 bases and 0 bases, there was a span of 10 bases. Looked up from germline, CDR1 is SGHTA and CDR2 is FQGNSA. This CDR3 has 14 amino acids. This CDR3 reads CASSPGTLNTEAFF. In DNA, the CDR3 is TGTGCCAGCAGCCCTGGGACACTGAACACTGAAGCTTTCTTT.

This sequence joins TRBV6-5 and TRBJ2-5, with a tentative D call TRBD2 (6 bases). Trimming left V 0 bases short and J 3 bases short, with 14 bases between. Per germline, CDR1 MNHEY and CDR2 SVGAGI. This CDR3 region has 16 residues. Written as DNA, the CDR3 is TGTGCCAGCAGTTACTCGGCCCCGGGAGACAAAGAGACCCAGTACTTC. This gives the protein CASSYSAPGDKETQYF.

This clonotype was detected many times. This chain uses TRBV5-8 with TRBJ2-7, with 7 positions matching TRBD2. From germline, CDR1 is SGHTS and CDR2 YDEGEE. This CDR3 has 15 residues. Unmatched junction bases numbered 9, after V lost 4 bases and J lost 2 bases. The CDR3 protein is CASSPSGTGAYEQYF. The CDR3 region has the DNA TGTGCCAGCAGCCCCAGCGGGACCGGAGCCTACGAGCAGTACTTC.

The chain combines TRBV11-2 with TRBJ2-5; tentatively, D is TRBD1 (9 bases). CDR3 length: 21 amino acids. The germline V gene encodes CDR1 SGHAT and CDR2 FQNNGV. Trimming stripped 0 bases from V and 1 base from J, with 27 bases between. As DNA, the CDR3 is TGTGCCAGCAGCTTAGAGTTACAATTCGGGACTAGGACAGGGGCCCAAGAGACCCAGTACTTC. This gives the protein CASSLELQFGTRTGAQETQYF.

The sample holds many counts of this clonotype. The chain links TRBV6-5 to TRBJ1-1, with D unresolved. This CDR3 contains 12 residues. Germline lookup yields CDR1 MNHEY and CDR2 SVGAGI. Trimming shortened V by 6 bases and J by 4 bases, and 9 bases separated the two germline ends. The CDR3 region is CASSPVGTEAFF. The DNA for the CDR3 is TGTGCCAGCAGCCCCGTGGGCACTGAAGCTTTCTTT.

This clonotype was detected ten times or more. The DNA for the CDR3 is TGTGCCAGCAGTCCGACCTCCGAGGGGGAGTATGCAGATACGCAGTATTTT. Protein sequence: CASSPTSEGEYADTQYF. The rearrangement joins TRBV6-2 or TRBV6-3 to TRBJ2-3; weak D call: TRBD1 (6 bases). V was clipped by 5 bases and J by 4 bases, with 22 bases between them. The germline V gene has CDR1 MNHEY and CDR2 SVGEGT. The CDR3 spans 17 residues.

Ten or more counts support this clonotype. The chain is built from TRBV12-3 or TRBV12-4 and TRBJ2-7; D remains ambiguous. The V and J ends lost 3 bases and 3 bases respectively, with 3 bases between them. The CDR3 is 11 residues long. The CDR3 DNA follows: TGTGCCAGCAGTTTTTACTACGAGCAGTACTTC. The encoded protein is CASSFYYEQYF.

The genes are TRBV11-2 and TRBJ2-3, with D possibly being TRBD1 (5 bases). Trimming pared 1 base from V and 1 base from J, leaving 15 bases between. The germline gives CDR1 SGHAT, CDR2 FQNNGV. The CDR3 is 17 amino acids. The CDR3 DNA follows: TGTGCCAGCAGCTTAGTGGGTAGGGGTCGGGGCACAGATACGCAGTATTTT. This gives the protein CASSLVGRGRGTDTQYF.

This clonotype was observed many times. The chain couples TRBV12-3 or TRBV12-4 to TRBJ1-4; D is possibly TRBD1 (6 bases). Trimming cost V 6 bases and J 6 bases, with 14 bases left between them. This CDR3 region has 14 residues. The CDR3 protein is CASSPTGPHEKLFF. As DNA, the CDR3 is TGTGCCAGCAGCCCTACAGGGCCCCATGAAAAACTGTTTTTT.

This clonotype was recorded at least ten times. The V gene is TRBV9, the J gene TRBJ1-3; D not resolved. The CDR3 is 15 amino acids. Per germline, CDR1 SGDLS and CDR2 YYNGEE. V dropped 0 bases and J dropped 6 bases, with 13 bases sitting between them. The CDR3 loop is CASSVASSSPNTIYF. The CDR3 nucleotides read TGTGCCAGCAGCGTAGCTAGCTCATCGCCAAACACCATATATTTT.

J is TRBJ2-7 and V is TRBV9, with D possibly called TRBD1 or TRBD2 (5 bases each). The CDR3 runs 12 residues. V was cut by 3 bases and J by 2 bases, with 6 bases left in between. CDR1 SGDLS and CDR2 YYNGEE come from the germline V gene. The CDR3 loop is CASSGGTYEQYF. The DNA for the CDR3 is TGTGCCAGCAGCGGGGGGACCTACGAGCAGTACTTC.

This clonotype has ten or more counts. This chain connects TRBV10-3 to TRBJ2-2, with D possibly being TRBD2 (5 bases). Trimming shortened V by 5 bases and J by 6 bases, and 10 bases separated the two germline ends. The CDR3 spans 13 residues. The V gene's germline CDR1 is ENHRY and CDR2 SYGVKD. The CDR3 DNA follows: TGTGCCATCAGTCCAACTAGGTCCGGGGAGCTGTTTTTT. This encodes CAISPTRSGELFF.

This clonotype appeared many times. The DNA of the CDR3 is TGCAGTGCGCGAAGCGGGAGCTCAGGGGCCAACGTCCTGACTTTC. Translated, it gives CSARSGSSGANVLTF. The chain recombines TRBV20-1 with TRBJ2-6, with 8 bases lining up with TRBD2. Germline assignment: CDR1 DFQATT and CDR2 SNEGSKA (reference sequence). The ends lost 6 bases at V and 4 bases at J; junction bases unmatched: 8. The CDR3 loop spans 15 amino acids.